A selection of T cell receptor beta chains follows, all from one sample in a study of graft-versus-host responses after intestinal transplantation. Their specific antigens are unknown. Clones were read by immunoSEQ multiplex PCR, and TCRdb kept only the in-frame ones, dropping some. The table includes over 100,000 clones, approximately 96% detected once. The specimen comprised unstimulated CD8+ T cells sorted from spleen or lymph node cells, sampled before intestinal transplant. These receptors all stem from a human donor who received an intestinal transplant. CDR3s include the opening cysteine and the closing phenylalanine or tryptophan. D genes are given only for firm matches. Clone size is shown for a subset of rows, as once, few, many or a class of expanded clone.

J gene,CDR3 length,clone size,V gene,D gene,CDR3 DNA,CDR3 protein
TRBJ2-1,14,NA,TRBV5-5,TRBD1,TGTGCCAGCAGCTTGGGGACAGGGTACAATGAGCAGTTCTTC,CASSLGTGYNEQFF
TRBJ2-4,15,NA,TRBV13,NA,TGTGCCAGCAGTTCACGCCAAGAGACCAAAAACATTCAGTACTTC,CASSSRQETKNIQYF
TRBJ2-1,12,once,TRBV11-2,NA,TGTGCCCTAGGCGGCGCTTGGAATGAGCAGTTCTTC,CALGGAWNEQFF
TRBJ1-5,17,NA,TRBV28,TRBD1,TGTGCCAGCAGCCTAGGGAGGACAGGGAGAATCAGTCAGCCCCAGCATTTT,CASSLGRTGRISQPQHF
TRBJ2-7,12,NA,TRBV2,NA,TGTGCCAGCGCCACAGGGAAATACGAGCAGTACTTC,CASATGKYEQYF
TRBJ2-3,15,NA,TRBV14,NA,TGTGCCAGCAGCCAAGGAGGAAGTAGCACAGATACGCAGTATTTT,CASSQGGSSTDTQYF
TRBJ2-7,15,NA,TRBV28,NA,TGTGCCAGCAGCTTATCACTGACAAATTCCTACGAGCAGTACTTC,CASSLSLTNSYEQYF
TRBJ2-5,21,NA,TRBV27,TRBD1,TGTGCCAGCAGTTTTCCCCTTTGTAGGGATACTGACAGGGAAGTTAAAGAGACCCAGTACTTC,CASSFPLCRDTDREVKETQYF
TRBJ2-5,20,NA,TRBV5-1,TRBD2,TGCGCCAGCAGCTTAACCCGAGGCACTAGCGGGAGGGCCCTCGGAGAGACCCAGTACTTC,CASSLTRGTSGRALGETQYF
TRBJ2-3,15,NA,TRBV27,NA,TGTGCCAGCATCCCCTCCCCGGGGGGCACAGATACGCAGTATTTT,CASIPSPGGTDTQYF
TRBJ2-7,13,NA,TRBV6-5,NA,TGTGCCAGCAGCCTAGGGTCTTCCTACGAGCAGTACTTC,CASSLGSSYEQYF
TRBJ1-4,15,few,TRBV10-1,NA,TGCGCCAGTCGGGGGAGGGGTGTGAGGGATGAAAAACTGTTTTTT,CASRGRGVRDEKLFF
TRBJ1-2,14,NA,TRBV9,TRBD1,TGTGCCAGCAGCGTAGGACTAGACAGGGAAGGCTACACCTTC,CASSVGLDREGYTF
TRBJ2-1,13,NA,TRBV7-7,NA,TGTGCTAGCAGCTTAGCCCAAAACAATGAGCAGTTCTTC,CASSLAQNNEQFF
TRBJ2-5,11,NA,TRBV30,NA,TGTGCCTGGAGTGTCCAGGGGACCCAGTACTTC,CAWSVQGTQYF
TRBJ2-7,14,NA,TRBV19,NA,TGTGCCAGTAGTATAGTAGGAGGCTCCTACGAGCAGTACTTC,CASSIVGGSYEQYF
TRBJ2-2,19,NA,TRBV5-4,TRBD2,TGTGCCAGCAGCTGGAACTCAGCGGGAGATTTTAGAAACACCGGGGAGCTGTTTTTT,CASSWNSAGDFRNTGELFF
TRBJ2-7,14,NA,TRBV11-1,TRBD2,TGTGCCAGCAGCCCAGTAGCGGGGGGGTACGAGCAGTACTTC,CASSPVAGGYEQYF
TRBJ1-1,13,NA,TRBV28,NA,TGTGCCAGCGCAGACGTTTTGAACACTGAAGCTTTCTTT,CASADVLNTEAFF
TRBJ1-5,14,NA,TRBV27,NA,TGTGCCAGCAGCTACGGCGGGGTAGGCCAGCCCCAGCATTTT,CASSYGGVGQPQHF
TRBJ2-3,15,few,TRBV13,NA,TGTGCCAGCAGCTTAGGTCGGAGCATCGCAGATACGCAGTATTTT,CASSLGRSIADTQYF
TRBJ1-5,15,NA,TRBV7-8,TRBD1,TGTGCCAGCAGCTCAGGGACAGGCCCAAATCAGCCCCAGCATTTT,CASSSGTGPNQPQHF